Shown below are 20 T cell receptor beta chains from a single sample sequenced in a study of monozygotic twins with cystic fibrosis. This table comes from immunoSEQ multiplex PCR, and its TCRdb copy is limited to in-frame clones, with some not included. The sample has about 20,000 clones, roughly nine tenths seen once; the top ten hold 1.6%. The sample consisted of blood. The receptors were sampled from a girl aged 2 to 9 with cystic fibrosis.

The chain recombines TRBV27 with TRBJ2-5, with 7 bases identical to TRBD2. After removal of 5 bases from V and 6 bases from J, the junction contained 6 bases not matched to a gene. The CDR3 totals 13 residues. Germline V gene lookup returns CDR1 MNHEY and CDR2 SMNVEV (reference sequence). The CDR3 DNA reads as TGTGCCAGCAGTCTACCGGGGGGAAAGACCCAGTACTTC. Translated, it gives CASSLPGGKTQYF.

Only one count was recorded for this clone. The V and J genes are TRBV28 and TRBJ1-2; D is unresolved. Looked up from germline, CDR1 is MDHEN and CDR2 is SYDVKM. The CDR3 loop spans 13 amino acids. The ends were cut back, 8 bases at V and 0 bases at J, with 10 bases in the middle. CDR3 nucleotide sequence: TGTGCCAGCCAGTCGGACCCTAACTATGGCTACACCTTC. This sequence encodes CASQSDPNYGYTF.

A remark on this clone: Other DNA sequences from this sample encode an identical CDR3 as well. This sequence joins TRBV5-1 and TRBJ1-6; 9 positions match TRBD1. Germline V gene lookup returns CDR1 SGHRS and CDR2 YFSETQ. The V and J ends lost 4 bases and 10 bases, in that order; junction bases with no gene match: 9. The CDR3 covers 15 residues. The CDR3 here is CASSLKGQGGSPLHF. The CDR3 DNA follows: TGCGCCAGCAGCCTAAAGGGACAGGGAGGATCACCCCTCCACTTT.

The chain's CDR3 is CASSSDRGYGYTF. The CDR3 nucleotides are TGTGCCAGCAGTTCGGACAGGGGGTATGGCTACACCTTC. The rearrangement joins TRBV5-6 to TRBJ1-2, with 10 bases identical to TRBD1. V gave up 5 bases and J gave up 5 bases; unmatched junction bases: 3. Germline CDR1 reads SGHDT; CDR2 reads YYEEEE. The CDR3 covers 13 residues.

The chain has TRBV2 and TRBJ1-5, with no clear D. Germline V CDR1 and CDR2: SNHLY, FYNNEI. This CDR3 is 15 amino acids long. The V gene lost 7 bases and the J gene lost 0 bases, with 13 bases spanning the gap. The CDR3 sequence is CASTAGSSSNQPQHF. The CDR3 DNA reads TGTGCCAGCACTGCCGGGTCTAGTAGCAATCAGCCCCAGCATTTT.

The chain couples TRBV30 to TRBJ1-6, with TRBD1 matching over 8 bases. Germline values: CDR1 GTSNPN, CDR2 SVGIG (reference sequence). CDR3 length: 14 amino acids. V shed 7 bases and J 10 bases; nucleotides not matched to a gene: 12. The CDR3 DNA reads TGTGCCTTAATTGGGACAGGAGGAGGGTCACCCCTCCACTTT. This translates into CALIGTGGGSPLHF.

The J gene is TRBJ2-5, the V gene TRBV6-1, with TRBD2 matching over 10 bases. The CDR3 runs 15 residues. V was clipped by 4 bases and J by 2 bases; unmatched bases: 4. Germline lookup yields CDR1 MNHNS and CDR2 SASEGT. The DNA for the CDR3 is TGTGCCAGCAGTGGGGGTAGCGGGGGGCAAGAGACCCAGTACTTC. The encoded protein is CASSGGSGGQETQYF.

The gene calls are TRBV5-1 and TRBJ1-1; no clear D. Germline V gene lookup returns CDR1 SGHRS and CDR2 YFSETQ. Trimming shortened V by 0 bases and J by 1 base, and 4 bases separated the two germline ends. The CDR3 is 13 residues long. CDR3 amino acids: CASSLEPNTEAFF. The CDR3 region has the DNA TGCGCCAGCAGCTTGGAGCCGAACACTGAAGCTTTCTTT.

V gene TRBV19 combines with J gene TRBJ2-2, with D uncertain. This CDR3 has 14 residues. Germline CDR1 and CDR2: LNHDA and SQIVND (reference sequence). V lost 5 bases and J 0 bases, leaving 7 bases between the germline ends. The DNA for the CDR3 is TGTGCCAGTAGTTGGCGATCGAACACCGGGGAGCTGTTTTTT. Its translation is CASSWRSNTGELFF.

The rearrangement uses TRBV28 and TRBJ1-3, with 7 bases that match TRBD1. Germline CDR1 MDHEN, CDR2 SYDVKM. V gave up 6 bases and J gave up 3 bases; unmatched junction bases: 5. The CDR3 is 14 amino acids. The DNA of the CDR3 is TGTGCCAGCAGGCAGGGGGTGTATGGAAACACCATATATTTT. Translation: CASRQGVYGNTIYF.

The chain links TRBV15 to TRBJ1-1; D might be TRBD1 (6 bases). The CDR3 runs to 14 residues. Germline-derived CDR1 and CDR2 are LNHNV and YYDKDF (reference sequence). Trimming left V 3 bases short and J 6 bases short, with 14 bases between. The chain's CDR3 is CATSRGTKIAEAFF. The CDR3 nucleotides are TGTGCCACCAGCAGGGGGACAAAGATTGCTGAAGCTTTCTTT.

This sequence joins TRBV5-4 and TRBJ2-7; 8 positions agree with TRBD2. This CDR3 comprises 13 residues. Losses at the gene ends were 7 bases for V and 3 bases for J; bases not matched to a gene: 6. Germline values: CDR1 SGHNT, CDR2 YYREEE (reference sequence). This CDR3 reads CASHSGSIYEQYF. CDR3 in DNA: TGTGCCAGCCACAGCGGGAGTATCTACGAGCAGTACTTC.

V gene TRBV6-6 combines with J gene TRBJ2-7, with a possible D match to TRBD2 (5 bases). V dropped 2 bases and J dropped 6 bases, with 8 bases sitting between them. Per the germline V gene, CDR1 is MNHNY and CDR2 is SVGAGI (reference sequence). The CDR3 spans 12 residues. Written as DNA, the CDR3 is TGTGCCAGCAGTTACCCCGAGGGCGAGCAGTACTTC. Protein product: CASSYPEGEQYF.

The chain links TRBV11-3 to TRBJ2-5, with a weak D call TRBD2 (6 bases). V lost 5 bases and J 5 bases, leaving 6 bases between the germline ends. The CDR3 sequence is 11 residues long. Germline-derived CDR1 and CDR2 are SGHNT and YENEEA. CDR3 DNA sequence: TGTGCCAGCAGCACTAGCGAGACCCAGTACTTC. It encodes CASSTSETQYF.

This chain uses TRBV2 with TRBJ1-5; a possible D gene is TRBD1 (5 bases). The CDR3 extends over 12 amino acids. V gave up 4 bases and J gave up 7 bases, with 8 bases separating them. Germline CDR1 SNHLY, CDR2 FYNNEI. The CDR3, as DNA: TGTGCCAGCAGTGGACAGAGACAGCCCCAGCATTTT. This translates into CASSGQRQPQHF.

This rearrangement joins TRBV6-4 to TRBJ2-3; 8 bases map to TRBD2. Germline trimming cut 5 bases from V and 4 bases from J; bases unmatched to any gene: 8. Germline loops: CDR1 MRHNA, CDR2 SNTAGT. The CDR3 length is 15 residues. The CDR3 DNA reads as TGTGCCAGCAGTCTTCAAGCGGGAGTGGCAGATACGCAGTATTTT. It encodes CASSLQAGVADTQYF.

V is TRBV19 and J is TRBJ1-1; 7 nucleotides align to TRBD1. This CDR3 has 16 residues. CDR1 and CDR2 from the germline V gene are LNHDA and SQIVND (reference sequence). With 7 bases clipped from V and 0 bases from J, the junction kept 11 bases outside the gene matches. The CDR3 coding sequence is TGTGCCAGTAAAGCCACGTACAGGGGCTTGAACACTGAAGCTTTCTTT. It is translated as CASKATYRGLNTEAFF.

CDR3 nucleotides: TGTGCCAGCAGTTCTGGACTAGCGGCGTACCAAGAGACCCAGTACTTC. Translating it yields CASSSGLAAYQETQYF. The chain links TRBV28 to TRBJ2-5, with 10 bases that match TRBD2. V gave up 4 bases and J gave up 0 bases; unmatched junction bases: 5. Germline V lookup: CDR1 MDHEN, CDR2 SYDVKM. The CDR3 totals 16 residues.

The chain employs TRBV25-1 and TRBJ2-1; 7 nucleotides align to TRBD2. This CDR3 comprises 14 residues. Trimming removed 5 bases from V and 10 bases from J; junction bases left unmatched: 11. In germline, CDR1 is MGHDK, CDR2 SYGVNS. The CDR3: CASSPPGRGVEQFF. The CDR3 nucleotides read TGTGCCAGCAGTCCCCCAGGGAGGGGTGTGGAGCAGTTCTTC.

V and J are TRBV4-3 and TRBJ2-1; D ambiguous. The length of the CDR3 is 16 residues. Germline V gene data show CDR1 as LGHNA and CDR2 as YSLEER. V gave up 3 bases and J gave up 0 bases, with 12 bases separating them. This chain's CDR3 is CASSHATKVSYNEQFF. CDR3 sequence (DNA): TGCGCCAGCAGCCACGCTACAAAAGTCTCCTACAATGAGCAGTTCTTC.